The present entry profiles one TCR beta chain with its context. This CDR3 contains 16 residues. V lost 0 bases, J lost 3 bases, and 6 bases stayed unmatched. Per germline, CDR1 SEHNR and CDR2 FQNEAQ (reference sequence). This sample is drawn from a study of blood T cell repertoires in COVID-19. Overall study: Sources were T cells, B-cell-depleted T cells, or PBMCs; the material itself was cDNA or gDNA.

The repertoire was sequenced with immunoSEQ multiplex PCR; TCRdb's copy has only in-frame clones and lacks some. The sample shows 200,000 or so clones, 70% to 90% of them seen only once. The specimen sequenced was peripheral blood. The chain recombines TRBV7-9 with TRBJ2-3; 7 nucleotides match TRBD1. The TCR comes from an older man with acute or convalescent COVID-19. CDR3 in DNA: TGTGCCAGCAGCTTAGCGGACAGGAAAGGAACAGATACGCAGTATTTT. Protein: CASSLADRKGTDTQYF.